The source of this TCR beta chain is a study of PD-1 blockade in classical Hodgkin lymphoma. Notes on the study in general: Complete responders showed a baseline diversity that resembled the diversity of newly diagnosed patients.

The time point denotes: cycle 4 day 1 (C4D1), after 5 to 7 weeks of nivolumab. After autologous stem cell transplantation all patients relapsed, and prior brentuximab vedotin exposure differed between cohorts. To note about this clone: Antigen unknown.

Deletions cut 3 bases from V and 4 bases from J, with 10 bases between. Germline-derived CDR1 and CDR2 are SGHAT and FQDESV (reference sequence). The CDR3 sequence is 13 residues long. Only in-frame clones appear in the TCRdb table, and some are missing; sequencing was by immunoSEQ multiplex PCR. The table includes 15,000 to 25,000 clones, roughly 77% detected once. This clonotype was obtained from a human donor with classical Hodgkin lymphoma. This sample comprised peripheral blood mononuclear cells (PBMCs), obtained before the fourth cycle of nivolumab. This chain links TRBV11-1 with TRBJ2-7, with a possible D match to TRBD1 (6 bases). The CDR3 coding sequence is TGTGCCAGCAGCTTCGGAGGACAGTACGAGCAGTACTTC. Encoded protein: CASSFGGQYEQYF.